The following is a TCR beta chain sequence with its context. This record comes from a study of T cell responses to AZD1222 COVID-19 vaccine. Repertoires were generated with immunoSEQ multiplex PCR, while TCRdb's copy carries only in-frame clones and drops some. The sample lists 100,000 to 150,000 clones, roughly 91% occurring once. Germline loops: CDR1 SGDLS, CDR2 YYNGEE. V lost 3 bases and J lost 0, with 13 bases in between. The CDR3 is 15 amino acids. This clonotype was obtained from an adult who received the AZD1222 COVID-19 vaccine. This specimen consisted of peripheral blood, obtained 28 days after the second AZD1222 dose. This rearrangement joins TRBV9 to TRBJ2-7, with a weak D call TRBD2 (5 bases). The CDR3 nucleotides are TGTGCCAGCAGCGGGAGTAGCGTCCACTCCTACGAGCAGTACTTC. This codes for CASSGSSVHSYEQYF.